This T cell receptor beta chain was found in a study of OX40 agonist ivuxolimab in advanced cancers. The CDR3 spans 11 residues. The germline V and J ends were trimmed by 2 bases and 5 bases, with 3 bases remaining between them. Germline CDR1 reads SNHLY; CDR2 reads FYNNEI. Generated by immunoSEQ multiplex PCR, the TCRdb table keeps only in-frame clones and is missing some. Of approximately 81,000 clones listed, 88% are singletons. This clone was seen once. The chain uses TRBV2 and TRBJ2-5; D call uncertain. This clonotype originated in an adult with an advanced solid tumor such as melanoma, head and neck, liver or kidney cancer. The starting material was CD4+ or CD8+ T cells sorted from blood, obtained in a trial of the OX40 agonist ivuxolimab. The CDR3 DNA is TGTGCCAGCAGTGAAATGGAGACCCAGTACTTC. This translates into CASSEMETQYF.